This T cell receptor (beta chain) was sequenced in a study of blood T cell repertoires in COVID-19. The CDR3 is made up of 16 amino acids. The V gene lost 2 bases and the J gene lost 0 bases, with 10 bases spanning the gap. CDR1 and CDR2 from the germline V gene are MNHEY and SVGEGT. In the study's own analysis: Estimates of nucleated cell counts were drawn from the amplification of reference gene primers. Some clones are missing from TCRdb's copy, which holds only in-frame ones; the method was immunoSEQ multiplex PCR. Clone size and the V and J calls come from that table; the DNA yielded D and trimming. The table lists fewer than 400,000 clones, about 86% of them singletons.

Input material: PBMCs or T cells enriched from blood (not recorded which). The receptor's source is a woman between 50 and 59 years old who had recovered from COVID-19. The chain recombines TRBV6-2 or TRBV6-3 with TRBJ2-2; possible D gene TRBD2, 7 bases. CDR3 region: CASSYGGGANTGELFF. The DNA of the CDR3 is TGTGCCAGCAGTTACGGGGGGGGCGCGAACACCGGGGAGCTGTTTTTT.